The 2 T cell receptor beta chains presented below share a single source sample, sequenced in a study of blood T cell repertoires in COVID-19. Libraries were prepared by immunoSEQ multiplex PCR; TCRdb keeps only in-frame clonotypes and omits some of them. The sample gives 140,000 or so clones, around 79% of which show up once; 5% is in the top ten. Sequenced: peripheral blood. These receptors originate from a woman between 70 and 85 years old with COVID-19, enrolled during active disease.

The V gene is TRBV15, the J gene TRBJ1-6, with 10 positions matching TRBD1. The V gene's germline CDR1 is LNHNV and CDR2 YYDKDF (reference sequence). Trimming took 5 bases from V and 10 from J; bases not matched to a gene: 5. The CDR3 is 14 residues long. CDR3 amino acids: CATSARDRGSPLHF. CDR3 bases: TGTGCCACCAGCGCCCGGGACAGGGGATCACCCCTCCACTTT.

The rearrangement uses TRBV7-8 and TRBJ1-6, with 8 nucleotides matching TRBD1. This CDR3 has 15 residues. V lost 5 bases, J lost 5 bases, and 5 bases stayed unmatched. Germline CDR1 reads SGHVS; CDR2 reads FQNEAQ. The chain's CDR3 is CASSLGQGNNSPLHF. The CDR3 DNA reads as TGTGCCAGCAGCCTTGGACAGGGAAATAATTCACCCCTCCACTTT.